The clone carrying this TCR beta chain was found once. The antigen is unknown. The data belong to a study of vaccination effects on CD4 cells after COVID-19. Study overall: As their vaccination, participants received two doses of either BNT162b2 or mRNA-1273. Study-wide findings and caveats: Healthy vaccinees' vaccine-induced clones included only 1 of 255 that recognized common cold coronaviruses. Long after vaccination, the clones induced by infection and by vaccine shrank markedly in size.

Isolating CD4+ T cells followed roughly ten days of culture. Nucleocapsid antibody tests were negative, and the vaccine recipients had no prior SARS-CoV-2 infection. The CDR3 is 14 amino acids. Germline V gene sequence: CDR1 LGHDT, CDR2 YNNKEL (reference sequence). Trimming took 0 bases from V and 4 from J, leaving 7 bases between them. The repertoire was sequenced with immunoSEQ multiplex PCR; TCRdb's copy has only in-frame clones and lacks some. The repertoire holds roughly 56,000 clones, with approximately 80% as singletons. The source of this sequence is a human donor who received a COVID-19 vaccine. This specimen was CD4+ T cells from PBMCs cultured without peptide, taken before COVID-19 vaccination. The V call is TRBV3-1 (or the pseudogene TRBV3-2), the J call TRBJ1-5; D is undetermined. CDR3 protein: CASSQDRRNQPQHF. DNA of the CDR3: TGTGCCAGCAGCCAAGATAGGCGAAATCAGCCCCAGCATTTT.